A single sample gave rise to the 31 T cell receptor beta chains below, sequenced in a study of response to subunit inactivated influenza vaccine. MiXCR was run by TCRdb on the RT-PCR reads, yielding one entry per CDR3 protein. This sample carries over 150,000 distinct CDR3 sequences, around 15% of them seen once, and the ten largest clones take roughly 24%. The sample in question was CD8+ T cells sorted from PBMCs, obtained less than 6 days after vaccination. Every receptor here comes from a man in his fifties or sixties who received an inactivated influenza vaccine.

This clonotype was seen more than once but under ten times. V is TRBV11-1 and J is TRBJ2-4, with 8 bases matching TRBD2. The V and J ends lost 0 bases and 8 bases, in that order; junction bases with no gene match: 6. The CDR3 covers 15 residues. Germline loops: CDR1 SGHAT, CDR2 FQDESV (reference sequence). The CDR3 sequence: CASSLAGTSVDIQYF. The CDR3 DNA sequence: TGTGCCAGCAGCTTAGCCGGGACTAGTGTCGACATTCAGTACTTC.

The table lists this clonotype with many counts. This chain joins TRBV12-3 or TRBV12-4 and TRBJ2-1, with 9 positions matching TRBD2. After removal of 3 bases from V and 7 bases from J, the junction contained 4 bases not matched to a gene. The CDR3 length is 14 residues. This chain's CDR3 is CASSFSGSLNEQFF. The CDR3 DNA reads as TGTGCCAGCAGTTTTAGCGGGAGTTTAAATGAGCAGTTCTTC.

The chain joins TRBV12-3 or TRBV12-4 to TRBJ2-5; TRBD1 is a possible D gene (6 bases). Trimming took off 4 bases at V and 2 bases at J, with 11 bases between the two ends. The CDR3 loop spans 14 amino acids. The CDR3 protein is CASSWDTLQETQYF. CDR3 nucleotides: TGTGCCAGCAGTTGGGACACTCTTCAAGAGACCCAGTACTTC.

Only a few counts were recorded for this clonotype. The gene calls are TRBV12-5 and TRBJ2-3; TRBD1 agrees at 8 bases. This CDR3 spans 15 amino acids. Germline CDR1 is LGHNT and CDR2 is FRNRAP. V shed 8 bases and J 6 bases; nucleotides not matched to a gene: 13. The DNA of the CDR3 is TGTGCTAGTCGGGACCCGGGACAGGCGGCCGATACGCAGTATTTT. Its protein product is CASRDPGQAADTQYF. Full variable domain (missing parts from reference TRBV12-5 and TRBJ2-3): DARVTQTPRHKVTEMGQEVTMRCQPILGHNTVFWYRQTMMQGLELLAYFRNRAPLDDSGMPKDRFSAEMPDATLATLKIQPSEPRDSAVYFCASRDPGQAADTQYFGPGTRLTVL.

The chain links TRBV4-1 to TRBJ2-3; TRBD1 agrees at 11 bases. The CDR3 spans 15 residues. V shed 4 bases and J 4 bases; nucleotides not matched to a gene: 4. Germline V gene data show CDR1 as MGHRA and CDR2 as YSYEKL. CDR3 bases: TGCGCCAGCAGCCCCGGACAGGGGGCCTCAGATACGCAGTATTTT. Translated: CASSPGQGASDTQYF.

Regarding this clonotype: A much larger clone is a single base away; this may be a read error. The chain employs TRBV2 and TRBJ2-7; D is unresolved. Trimming shortened V by 2 bases and J by 3 bases, and 8 bases separated the two germline ends. CDR3 length: 13 residues. Germline V gene sequence: CDR1 SNHLY, CDR2 FYNNEI. The CDR3 here is CASSEWFSYEQYF. The CDR3 coding sequence is TGTGCCAGCAGTGAATGGTTCAGCTACGAGCAGTACTTC.

This clonotype was detected a few times. The chain is built from TRBV15 and TRBJ2-6; the match to TRBD2 covers 7 bases. Germline V gene lookup returns CDR1 LNHNV and CDR2 YYDKDF (reference sequence). The CDR3 covers 15 residues. Trimming at V came to 5 bases and at J to 4 bases, leaving 5 bases not matched to a gene. The CDR3 DNA is TGTGCCACCAGCCCAGGGAGGGCCGGGGCCAACGTCCTGACTTTC. This encodes CATSPGRAGANVLTF.

This clonotype has a count of ten or more. This chain connects TRBV4-3 to TRBJ2-7; TRBD2 is a possible D gene (5 bases). V lost 0 bases, J lost 1 base, and 7 bases lay in between. Germline V gives CDR1 LGHNA, CDR2 YSLEER. This CDR3 comprises 14 residues. CDR3 coding DNA: TGCGCCAGCAGCCAAGATCGAGGGTCCTACGAGCAGTACTTC. This gives the protein CASSQDRGSYEQYF.

This chain uses TRBV5-1 with TRBJ2-7; D possibly uses TRBD1 or TRBD2 (5 bases each). V lost 2 bases to trimming and J lost 0 bases, with 12 bases between them. The CDR3 spans 15 residues. The germline CDR1 and CDR2 sequences are SGHRS and YFSETQ. CDR3 sequence (DNA): TGCGCCAGCAGCTTTGGGGACCCCACCTCCTACGAGCAGTACTTC. This codes for CASSFGDPTSYEQYF. Supplemented by reference TRBV5-1 and TRBJ2-7, the full variable domain reads KAGVTQTPRYLIKTRGQQVTLSCSPISGHRSVSWYQQTPGQGLQFLFEYFSETQRNKGNFPGRFSGRQFSNSRSEMNVSTLELGDSALYLCASSFGDPTSYEQYFGPGTRLTVT.

In this sample, this clonotype turned up a few times. This rearrangement joins TRBV28 to TRBJ2-7, with 8 nucleotides matching TRBD2. After removal of 7 bases from V and 0 bases from J, the junction contained 5 bases not matched to a gene. Germline CDR1 MDHEN, CDR2 SYDVKM. The CDR3 has 14 residues. CDR3 sequence (DNA): TGTGCCAGCACCTATAGCGGGAACTCCTACGAGCAGTACTTC. Its translation is CASTYSGNSYEQYF.

This clonotype was recorded a few times. The chain has TRBV29-1 and TRBJ1-2; D is unclear. Germline V CDR1 and CDR2: SQVTM, ANQGSEA. Trimming cost V 5 bases and J 2 bases, with 18 bases left between them. The length of the CDR3 is 15 residues. The CDR3 loop reads CSVSTVSIRNYGYTF. For the CDR3, the DNA is TGCAGCGTTTCAACGGTTTCGATCCGAAACTATGGCTACACCTTC.

The rearrangement links TRBV7-6 to TRBJ2-1; maybe TRBD2 (6 bases). V was pared by 5 bases and J by 2 bases, with 13 bases between. The length of the CDR3 is 15 residues. Germline V gives CDR1 SGHVS, CDR2 FNYEAQ. CDR3 amino acids: CASSPTPGAYNEQFF. The CDR3 DNA reads as TGTGCCAGCAGCCCTACCCCGGGGGCCTACAATGAGCAGTTCTTC.

The chain has TRBV20-1 and TRBJ2-3, with D uncertain. Germline assignment: CDR1 DFQATT and CDR2 SNEGSKA (reference sequence). Trimming shortened V by 0 bases and J by 0 bases, and 4 bases separated the two germline ends. The CDR3 loop spans 13 amino acids. Here the CDR3 reads CSAREASTDTQYF. In DNA form, the CDR3 reads TGCAGTGCTAGAGAGGCCAGCACAGATACGCAGTATTTT.

V gene TRBV7-8 combines with J gene TRBJ2-7; TRBD2 matches at 9 bases. V dropped 7 bases and J dropped 0; count of bases not matched to a gene: 7. Germline V gene data show CDR1 as SGHVS and CDR2 as FQNEAQ. The CDR3 is made up of 15 amino acids. The CDR3 here is CASTYSGGSSYEQYF. CDR3 nucleotides: TGTGCCAGCACCTACAGCGGGGGGAGCTCCTACGAGCAGTACTTC. Using reference TRBV7-8 and TRBJ2-7 for the parts outside the CDR3, the full variable domain is GAGVSQSPRYKVAKRGQDVALRCDPISGHVSLFWYQQALGQGPEFLTYFQNEAQLDKSGLPSDRFFAERPEGSVSTLKIQRTQQEDSAVYLCASTYSGGSSYEQYFGPGTRLTVT.

The rearrangement uses TRBV28 and TRBJ1-1, with D possibly matching TRBD1 (5 bases). The CDR3 covers 17 residues. Trimming removed 7 bases from V and 3 bases from J, with 24 bases in between. CDR1 and CDR2 (germline): MDHEN, SYDVKM. CDR3 nucleotide sequence: TGTGCCAGCAAATTACCAGCCAGGGTATATGGGTACACTGAAGCTTTCTTT. Its translation: CASKLPARVYGYTEAFF.

This sequence joins TRBV7-9 and TRBJ2-5, with TRBD1 matching over 8 bases. The CDR3 runs to 15 residues. The ends lost 3 bases at V and 3 bases at J; junction bases unmatched: 6. Germline loops: CDR1 SEHNR, CDR2 FQNEAQ (reference sequence). The CDR3 is CASSFGTGRKETQYF. CDR3 DNA: TGTGCCAGCAGCTTTGGGACAGGCAGAAAAGAGACCCAGTACTTC.

This clonotype has just a few counts. The genes are TRBV7-9 and TRBJ1-2, with 8 bases that match TRBD1. This CDR3 spans 13 amino acids. Germline V lookup: CDR1 SEHNR, CDR2 FQNEAQ (reference sequence). V shed 4 bases, J shed 8 bases, and the junction held 6 bases outside the gene matches. This CDR3 is CASSSDRVSGYTF. The CDR3 region has the DNA TGTGCCAGCAGCTCGGACAGGGTCTCCGGCTACACCTTC.

V gene TRBV4-3 combines with J gene TRBJ2-7, with 8 bases matching TRBD1. From germline, CDR1 is LGHNA and CDR2 YSLEER. V shed 2 bases and J 5 bases; nucleotides not matched to a gene: 8. The CDR3 consists of 15 residues. Written as DNA, the CDR3 is TGCGCCAGCAGCCAAACCTGGACAGGGCTCCACGAGCAGTACTTC. Protein sequence: CASSQTWTGLHEQYF.

The chain uses TRBV7-9 and TRBJ1-1; no reliable D call. In germline, CDR1 is SEHNR, CDR2 FQNEAQ (reference sequence). Trimming stripped 4 bases from V and 3 bases from J, with 9 bases between. The CDR3 runs 13 residues. Here the CDR3 DNA reads TGTGCCAGCAGCTCGTCGGCCCACACTGAAGCTTTCTTT. This codes for CASSSSAHTEAFF.

The table lists this clonotype with a few counts. This rearrangement joins TRBV6-2 or TRBV6-3 to TRBJ2-2; no definite D call. Germline V gene lookup returns CDR1 MNHEY and CDR2 SVGEGT. The CDR3 is made up of 16 amino acids. With 0 bases removed from V and 4 bases from J, the gap between germline ends came to 12 bases. In nucleotides, the CDR3 is TGTGCCAGCAGTTACTCTACGAGCAGACCCACCGGGGAGCTGTTTTTT. Translating gives CASSYSTSRPTGELFF.

This chain uses TRBV7-2 with TRBJ2-1; tentative D call: TRBD1 (5 bases). The CDR3 totals 15 residues. Germline V gene sequence: CDR1 SGHTA, CDR2 FQGNSA. V was clipped by 9 bases and J by 0 bases, with 15 bases between them. The CDR3 reads CASTLTASSYNEQFF. CDR3 DNA sequence: TGTGCCAGTACGTTGACAGCTAGCTCCTACAATGAGCAGTTCTTC.

J is TRBJ2-1 and V is TRBV5-1; 13 nucleotides align to TRBD2. This CDR3 is 19 amino acids long. The V gene end was trimmed by 3 bases and the J gene end by 0 bases; junction bases not matched to a gene: 9. Germline CDR1 and CDR2: SGHRS and YFSETQ. As DNA, the CDR3 is TGCGCCAGCAGCTGGACTAGCGGGAGCAGCTCGAGCTCCTACAATGAGCAGTTCTTC. It translates to CASSWTSGSSSSSYNEQFF.

There are many counts of this clonotype. The V and J genes are TRBV11-2 and TRBJ2-3; D uncertain. Per germline, CDR1 SGHAT and CDR2 FQNNGV. Trimming left V 3 bases short and J 0 bases short, with 13 bases between. The CDR3 has 16 residues. The CDR3 loop reads CASSFFFGSSTDTQYF. The CDR3 region has the DNA TGTGCCAGCAGCTTTTTTTTCGGGTCGAGCACAGATACGCAGTATTTT.

Only a few counts were recorded for this clonotype. This chain links TRBV12-5 with TRBJ1-1; 10 bases agree with TRBD1. V dropped 2 bases and J dropped 0; count of bases not matched to a gene: 9. Germline CDR1 reads LGHNT; CDR2 reads FRNRAP. This CDR3 comprises 18 residues. CDR3 sequence (DNA): TGTGCTAGTGGTTTGAGCCGGGACAGGGGCCAACTGAACACTGAAGCTTTCTTT. This gives the protein CASGLSRDRGQLNTEAFF.

Many counts were recorded for this clonotype. This chain uses TRBV11-2 with TRBJ2-1; 10 nucleotides align to TRBD2. J gave up 2 bases and V 0 bases, and 4 bases lay outside the gene matches. This CDR3 is built from 17 residues. The germline V gene encodes CDR1 SGHAT and CDR2 FQNNGV. CDR3 bases: TGTGCCAGCAGCTTAGATCTGAGCGGGGGGGCCTACAATGAGCAGTTCTTC. This translates into CASSLDLSGGAYNEQFF. The complete variable domain, with remaining parts taken from reference TRBV11-2 and TRBJ2-1, reads EAGVAQSPRYKIIEKRQSVAFWCNPISGHATLYWYQQILGQGPKLLIQFQNNGVVDDSQLPKDRFSAERLKGVDSTLKIQPAKLEDSAVYLCASSLDLSGGAYNEQFFGPGTRLTVL.

The V and J genes are TRBV4-1 and TRBJ1-1; D perhaps matches TRBD1 (6 bases). Between the trimmed V and J ends, which lost 4 bases and 0 bases, there was a span of 18 bases. The germline CDR1 and CDR2 sequences are MGHRA and YSYEKL. The CDR3 is made up of 17 amino acids. The CDR3 nucleotides read TGCGCCAGCAGCCTAAACAGGGTTCCCTTCATGAACACTGAAGCTTTCTTT. Amino acids: CASSLNRVPFMNTEAFF.

This clonotype turned up a few times. The chain carries TRBV28 and TRBJ1-2; D remains unclear. The CDR3 totals 14 residues. The V gene lost 6 bases and the J gene lost 4 bases, with 15 bases spanning the gap. The germline CDR1 and CDR2 sequences are MDHEN and SYDVKM. This CDR3 is CASSERVIVYGYTF. In nucleotides, the CDR3 is TGTGCCAGCAGCGAACGGGTGATTGTCTATGGCTACACCTTC.

This clonotype was seen more than once but under ten times. The rearrangement joins TRBV20-1 to TRBJ2-7, with 11 positions matching TRBD2. Trimming took 4 bases from V and 4 from J; bases not matched to a gene: 9. The V gene's germline CDR1 is DFQATT and CDR2 SNEGSKA (reference sequence). There are 15 residues in the CDR3. CDR3 bases: TGCAGTGCTACGGTACTAGCGGGAGCCGGGTACGAGCAGTACTTC. Protein sequence: CSATVLAGAGYEQYF.

In its sample, this clonotype was seen a few times. V usage is TRBV7-9 and J usage is TRBJ2-7; 7 positions match TRBD1. Germline lookup yields CDR1 SEHNR and CDR2 FQNEAQ (reference sequence). CDR3 length: 13 amino acids. Losses at the gene ends were 4 bases for V and 3 bases for J; bases not matched to a gene: 3. The CDR3, as DNA: TGTGCCAGCAGCTCTTGGGACAGCTACGAGCAGTACTTC. Its translation is CASSSWDSYEQYF.

This clonotype was counted only a few times. This chain links TRBV12-3 or TRBV12-4 with TRBJ2-5, with D unresolved. With 1 base removed from V and 5 bases from J, the gap between germline ends came to 11 bases. The CDR3 loop spans 14 amino acids. The CDR3 loop reads CASSLEGQEETQYF. The CDR3, as DNA: TGTGCCAGCAGTTTAGAGGGTCAGGAGGAGACCCAGTACTTC.

This clonotype was detected many times. The J gene is TRBJ2-1, the V gene TRBV20-1; D is perhaps TRBD2 (6 bases). The CDR3 length is 13 residues. V lost 2 bases, J lost 5 bases, and 10 bases lay in between. Germline V gene sequence: CDR1 DFQATT, CDR2 SNEGSKA (reference sequence). CDR3 sequence reads: CSARPLAHNEQFF. CDR3 DNA: TGCAGTGCTAGACCCCTAGCGCACAATGAGCAGTTCTTC.